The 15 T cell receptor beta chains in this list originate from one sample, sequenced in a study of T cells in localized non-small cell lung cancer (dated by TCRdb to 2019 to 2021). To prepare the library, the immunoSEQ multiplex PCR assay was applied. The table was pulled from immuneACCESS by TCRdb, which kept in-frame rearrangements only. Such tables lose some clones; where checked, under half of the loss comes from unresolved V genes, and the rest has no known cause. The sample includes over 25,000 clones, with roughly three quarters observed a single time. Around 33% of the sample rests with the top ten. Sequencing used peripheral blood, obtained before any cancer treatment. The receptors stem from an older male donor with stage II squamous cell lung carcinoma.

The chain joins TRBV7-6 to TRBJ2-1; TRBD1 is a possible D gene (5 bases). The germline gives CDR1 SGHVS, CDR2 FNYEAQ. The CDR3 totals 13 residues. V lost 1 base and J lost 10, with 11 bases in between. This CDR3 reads CASSLEGVGEQFF. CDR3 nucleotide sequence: TGTGCCAGCAGCTTAGAAGGGGTAGGGGAGCAGTTCTTC.

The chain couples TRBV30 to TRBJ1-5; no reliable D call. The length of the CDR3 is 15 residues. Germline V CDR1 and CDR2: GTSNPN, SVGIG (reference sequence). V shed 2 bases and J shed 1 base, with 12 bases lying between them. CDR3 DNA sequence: TGTGCCTGGAGTACCGGGAGCGCGAGCAATCAGCCCCAGCATTTT. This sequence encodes CAWSTGSASNQPQHF.

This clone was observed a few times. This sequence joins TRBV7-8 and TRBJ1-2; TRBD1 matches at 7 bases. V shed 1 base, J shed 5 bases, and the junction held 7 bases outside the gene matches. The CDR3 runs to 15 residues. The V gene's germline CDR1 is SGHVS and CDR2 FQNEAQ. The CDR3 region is CASSLVPQGVYGYTF. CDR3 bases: TGTGCCAGCAGCTTAGTCCCCCAGGGGGTTTATGGCTACACCTTC.

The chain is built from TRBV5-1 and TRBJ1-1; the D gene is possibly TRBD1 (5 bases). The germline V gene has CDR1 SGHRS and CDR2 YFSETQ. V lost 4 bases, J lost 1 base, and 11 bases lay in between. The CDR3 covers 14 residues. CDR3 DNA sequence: TGCGCCAGCAGCGCGGGGACGGGGAACACTGAAGCTTTCTTT. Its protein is CASSAGTGNTEAFF.

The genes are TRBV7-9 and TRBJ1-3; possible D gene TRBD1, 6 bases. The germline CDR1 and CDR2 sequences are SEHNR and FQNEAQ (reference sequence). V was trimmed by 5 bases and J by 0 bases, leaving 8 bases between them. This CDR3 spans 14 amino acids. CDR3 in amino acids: CASSRTDSGNTIYF. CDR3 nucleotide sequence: TGTGCCAGCAGCAGGACAGACTCTGGAAACACCATATATTTT.

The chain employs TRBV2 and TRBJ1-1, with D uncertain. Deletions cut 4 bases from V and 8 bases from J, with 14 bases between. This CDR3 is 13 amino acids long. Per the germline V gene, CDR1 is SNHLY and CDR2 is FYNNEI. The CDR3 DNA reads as TGTGCCAGCAGTGGTTACCGGAGAGGAGAAGCTTTCTTT. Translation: CASSGYRRGEAFF.

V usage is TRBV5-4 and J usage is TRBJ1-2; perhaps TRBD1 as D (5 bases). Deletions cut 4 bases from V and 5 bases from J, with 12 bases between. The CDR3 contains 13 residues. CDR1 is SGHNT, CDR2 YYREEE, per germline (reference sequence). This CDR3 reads CASSQGRQYGYTF. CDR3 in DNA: TGTGCCAGCAGCCAGGGACGGCAGTATGGCTACACCTTC.

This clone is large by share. The CDR3: CASSITETNYGYTF. The CDR3 nucleotides read TGTGCCAGCAGCATTACAGAGACTAACTATGGCTACACCTTC. This chain uses TRBV6-5 with TRBJ1-2; D unresolved. The V end lost 6 bases, the J end lost 0 bases, and 11 bases lay between the germline ends. CDR3 length: 14 amino acids. The germline V gene has CDR1 MNHEY and CDR2 SVGAGI.

The DNA for the CDR3 is TGTGCCATCAGTCCCGGGGGGACTAACTATGGCTACACCTTC. Its protein product is CAISPGGTNYGYTF. This chain connects TRBV10-3 to TRBJ1-2; TRBD1 is a possible D gene (5 bases). CDR1 and CDR2 (germline): ENHRY, SYGVKD. Between the trimmed V and J ends, which lost 5 bases and 0 bases, there was a span of 10 bases. The CDR3 spans 14 residues.

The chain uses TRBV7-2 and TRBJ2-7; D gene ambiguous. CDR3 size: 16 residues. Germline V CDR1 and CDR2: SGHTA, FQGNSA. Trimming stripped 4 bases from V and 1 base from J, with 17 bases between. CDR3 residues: CASSSYVALQSYEQYF. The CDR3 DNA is TGTGCCAGCAGCTCCTATGTCGCGCTGCAATCCTACGAGCAGTACTTC.

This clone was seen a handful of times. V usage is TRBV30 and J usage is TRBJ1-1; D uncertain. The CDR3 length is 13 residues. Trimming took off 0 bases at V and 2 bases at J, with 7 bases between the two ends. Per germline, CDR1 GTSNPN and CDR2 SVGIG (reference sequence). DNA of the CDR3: TGTGCCTGGAGTGTAACCAGCAACACTGAAGCTTTCTTT. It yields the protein CAWSVTSNTEAFF.

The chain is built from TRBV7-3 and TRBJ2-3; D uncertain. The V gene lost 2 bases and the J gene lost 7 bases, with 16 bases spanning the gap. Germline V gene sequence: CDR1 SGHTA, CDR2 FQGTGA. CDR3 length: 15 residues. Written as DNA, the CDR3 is TGTGCCAGCAGCTTAGGGATTAGCCGGTCTAATACGCAGTATTTT. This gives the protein CASSLGISRSNTQYF.

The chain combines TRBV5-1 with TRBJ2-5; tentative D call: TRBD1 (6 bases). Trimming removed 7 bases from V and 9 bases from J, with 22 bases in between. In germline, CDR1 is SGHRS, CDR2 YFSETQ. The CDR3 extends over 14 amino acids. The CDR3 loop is CASGSQGADSAQYF. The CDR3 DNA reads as TGCGCCAGCGGATCACAGGGCGCCGATTCGGCCCAGTACTTC.

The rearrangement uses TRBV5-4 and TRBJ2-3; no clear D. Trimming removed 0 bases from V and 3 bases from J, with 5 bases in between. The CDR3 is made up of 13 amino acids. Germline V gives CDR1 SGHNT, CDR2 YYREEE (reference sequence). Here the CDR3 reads CASSLDRTDTQYF. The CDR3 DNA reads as TGTGCCAGCAGCTTGGACAGAACAGATACGCAGTATTTT.

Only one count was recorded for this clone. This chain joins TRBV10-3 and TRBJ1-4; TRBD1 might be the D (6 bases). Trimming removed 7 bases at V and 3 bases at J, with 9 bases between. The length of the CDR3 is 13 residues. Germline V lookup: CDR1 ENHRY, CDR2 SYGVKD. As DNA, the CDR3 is TGTGCCATCACAGGGGATCCTAATGAAAAACTGTTTTTT. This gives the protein CAITGDPNEKLFF.